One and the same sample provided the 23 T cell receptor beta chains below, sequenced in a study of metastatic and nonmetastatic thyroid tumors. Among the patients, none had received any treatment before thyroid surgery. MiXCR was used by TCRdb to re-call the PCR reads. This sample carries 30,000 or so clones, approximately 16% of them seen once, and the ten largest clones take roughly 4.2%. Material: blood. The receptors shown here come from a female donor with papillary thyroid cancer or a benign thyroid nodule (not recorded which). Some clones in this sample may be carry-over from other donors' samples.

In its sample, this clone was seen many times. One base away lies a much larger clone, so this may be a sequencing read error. DNA for the CDR3: TGTGCCAGCAGTCCCTCTTGGACAGGGGGCACCTACAATGAGCAGTTCTTC. Encoded protein: CASSPSWTGGTYNEQFF. This chain connects TRBV6-5 to TRBJ2-1; 11 nucleotides align to TRBD1. Trimming at V came to 5 bases and at J to 2 bases, leaving 8 bases not matched to a gene. Germline-derived CDR1 and CDR2 are MNHEY and SVGAGI. The CDR3 is 17 amino acids.

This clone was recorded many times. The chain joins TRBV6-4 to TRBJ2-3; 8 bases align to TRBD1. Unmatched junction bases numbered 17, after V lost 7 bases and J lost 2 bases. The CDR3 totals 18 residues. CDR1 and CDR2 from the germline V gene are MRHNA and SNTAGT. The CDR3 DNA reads TGTGCCAGCACCGGACGTGGAAGACAGGGGTGGATCACAGATACGCAGTATTTT. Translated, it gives CASTGRGRQGWITDTQYF.

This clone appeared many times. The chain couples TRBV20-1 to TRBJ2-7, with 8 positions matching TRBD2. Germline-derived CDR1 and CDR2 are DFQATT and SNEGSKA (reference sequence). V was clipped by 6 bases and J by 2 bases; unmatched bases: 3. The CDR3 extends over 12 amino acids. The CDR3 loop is CSAPGLAYEQYF. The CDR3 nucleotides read TGCAGTGCCCCGGGACTAGCCTACGAGCAGTACTTC.

CDR3 sequence (DNA): TGCAGTGCTAAGTCCTCGGGACAGGGGTCCTACGAGCAGTACTTC. It is translated as CSAKSSGQGSYEQYF. The rearrangement links TRBV20-1 to TRBJ2-7; TRBD1 agrees at 10 bases. The CDR3 totals 15 residues. Trimming cost V 4 bases and J 1 base; bases outside gene matches: 7. Germline V CDR1 and CDR2: DFQATT, SNEGSKA (reference sequence).

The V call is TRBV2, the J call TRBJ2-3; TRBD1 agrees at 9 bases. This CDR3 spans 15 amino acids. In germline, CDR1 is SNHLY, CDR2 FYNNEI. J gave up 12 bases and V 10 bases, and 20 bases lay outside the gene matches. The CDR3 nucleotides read TGTGCCAAAAAAACGGGACAGGGAGTTTTCGAGACCCAGTATTTT. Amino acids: CAKKTGQGVFETQYF.

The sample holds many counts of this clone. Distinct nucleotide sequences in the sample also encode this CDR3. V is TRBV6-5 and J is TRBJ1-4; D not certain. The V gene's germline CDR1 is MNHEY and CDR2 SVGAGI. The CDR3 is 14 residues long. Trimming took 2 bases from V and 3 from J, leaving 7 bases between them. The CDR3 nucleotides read TGTGCCAGCAGTTACCCTCCAGCTAATGAAAAACTGTTTTTT. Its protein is CASSYPPANEKLFF.

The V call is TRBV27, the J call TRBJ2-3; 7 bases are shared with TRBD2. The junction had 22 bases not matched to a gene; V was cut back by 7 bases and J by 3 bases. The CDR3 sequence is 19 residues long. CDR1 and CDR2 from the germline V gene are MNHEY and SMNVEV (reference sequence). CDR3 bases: TGTGCCAGCAAAGGTGAGGTAGGGGAGGGCATCGGGGGGACAGATACGCAGTATTTT. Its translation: CASKGEVGEGIGGTDTQYF.

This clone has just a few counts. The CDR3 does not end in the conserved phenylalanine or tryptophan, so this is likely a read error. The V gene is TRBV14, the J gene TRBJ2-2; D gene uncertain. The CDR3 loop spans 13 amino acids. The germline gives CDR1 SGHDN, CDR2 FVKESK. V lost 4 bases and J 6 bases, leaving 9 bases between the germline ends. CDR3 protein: CASSPAMAGELFL. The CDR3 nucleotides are TGTGCCAGCAGCCCCGCGATGGCCGGGGAGCTGTTTTTG.

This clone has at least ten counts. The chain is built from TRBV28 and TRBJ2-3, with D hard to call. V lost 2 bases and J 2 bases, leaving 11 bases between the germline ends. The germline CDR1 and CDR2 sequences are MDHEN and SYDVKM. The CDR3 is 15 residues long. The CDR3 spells CASSLQETYTDTQYF. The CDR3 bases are TGTGCCAGCAGTTTACAGGAGACATACACAGATACGCAGTATTTT.

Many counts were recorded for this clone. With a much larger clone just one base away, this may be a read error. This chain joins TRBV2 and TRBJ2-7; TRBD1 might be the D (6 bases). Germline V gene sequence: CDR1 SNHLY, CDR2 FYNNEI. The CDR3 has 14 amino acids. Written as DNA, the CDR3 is TGTGCCAGCACTCAGACAGGTAAAGGCTACGAGCGGTACTTC. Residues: CASTQTGKGYERYF.

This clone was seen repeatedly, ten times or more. The CDR3: CASSPSTGYRSNSPLHF. The CDR3 DNA sequence: TGTGCCAGTAGTCCGTCGACAGGGTATCGGTCCAATTCACCCCTCCACTTT. This chain joins TRBV19 and TRBJ1-6; 7 bases match TRBD1. Germline V gene sequence: CDR1 LNHDA, CDR2 SQIVND (reference sequence). J gave up 7 bases and V 5 bases, and 14 bases lay outside the gene matches. CDR3 length: 17 amino acids.

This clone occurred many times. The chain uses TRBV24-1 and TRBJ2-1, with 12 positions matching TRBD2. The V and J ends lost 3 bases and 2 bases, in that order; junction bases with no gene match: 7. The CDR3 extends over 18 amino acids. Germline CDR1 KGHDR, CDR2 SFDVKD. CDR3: CATSDLPGLAGTYNEQFF. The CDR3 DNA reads TGTGCCACCAGTGATCTCCCCGGACTAGCGGGAACCTACAATGAGCAGTTCTTC.

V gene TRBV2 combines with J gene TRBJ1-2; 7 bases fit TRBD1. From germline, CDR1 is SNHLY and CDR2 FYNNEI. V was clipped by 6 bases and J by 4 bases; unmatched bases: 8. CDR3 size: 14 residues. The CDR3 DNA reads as TGTGCCAGCAGCCTGACAGGGCAGGTCTATGGCTACACCTTC. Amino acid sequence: CASSLTGQVYGYTF.

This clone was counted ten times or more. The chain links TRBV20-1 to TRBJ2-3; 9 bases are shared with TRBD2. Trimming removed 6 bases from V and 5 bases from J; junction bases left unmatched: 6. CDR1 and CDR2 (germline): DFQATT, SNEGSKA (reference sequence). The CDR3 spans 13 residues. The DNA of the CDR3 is TGCAGTGCGGTGGGACTAGCCTTAGATACGCAGTATTTT. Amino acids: CSAVGLALDTQYF.

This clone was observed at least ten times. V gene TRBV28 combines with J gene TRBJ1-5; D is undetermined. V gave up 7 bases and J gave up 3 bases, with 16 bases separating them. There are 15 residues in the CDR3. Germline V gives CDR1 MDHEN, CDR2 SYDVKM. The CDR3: CASTSGGSYNQPQHF. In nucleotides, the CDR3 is TGTGCCAGCACCTCGGGAGGTTCCTACAATCAGCCCCAGCATTTT.

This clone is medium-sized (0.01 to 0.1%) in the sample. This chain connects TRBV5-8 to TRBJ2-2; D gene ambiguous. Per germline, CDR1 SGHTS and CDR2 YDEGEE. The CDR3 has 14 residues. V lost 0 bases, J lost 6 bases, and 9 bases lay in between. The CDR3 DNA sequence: TGTGCCAGCAGCTTGGTGGTTTTCGCCGGGGAGCTGTTTTTT. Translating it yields CASSLVVFAGELFF.

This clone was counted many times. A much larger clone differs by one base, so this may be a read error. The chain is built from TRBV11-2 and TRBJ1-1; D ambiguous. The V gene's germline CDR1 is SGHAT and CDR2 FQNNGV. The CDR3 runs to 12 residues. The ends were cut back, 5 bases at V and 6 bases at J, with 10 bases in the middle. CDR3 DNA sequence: TGTGCCAGCAGCCTTCCGAGGGCTGAAGCTTTCTTT. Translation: CASSLPRAEAFF.

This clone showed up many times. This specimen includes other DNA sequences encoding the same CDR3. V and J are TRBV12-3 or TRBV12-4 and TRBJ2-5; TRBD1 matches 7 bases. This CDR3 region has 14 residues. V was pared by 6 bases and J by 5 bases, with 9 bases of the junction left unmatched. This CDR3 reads CASRQTGFRETQYF. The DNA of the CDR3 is TGTGCCAGCAGGCAGACAGGGTTTAGGGAGACCCAGTACTTC.

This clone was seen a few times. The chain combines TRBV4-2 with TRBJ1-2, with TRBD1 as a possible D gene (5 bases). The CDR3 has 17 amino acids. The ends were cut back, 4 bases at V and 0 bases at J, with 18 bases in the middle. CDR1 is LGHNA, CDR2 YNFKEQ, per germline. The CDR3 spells CASSPGPGRRANYGYTF. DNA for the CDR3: TGTGCCAGCAGCCCCGGTCCGGGACGGAGAGCTAACTATGGCTACACCTTC.

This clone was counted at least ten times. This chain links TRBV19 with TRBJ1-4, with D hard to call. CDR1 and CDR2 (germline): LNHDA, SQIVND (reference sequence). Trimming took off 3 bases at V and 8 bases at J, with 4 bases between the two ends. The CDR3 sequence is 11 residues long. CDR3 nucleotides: TGTGCCAGTAGTATGGGAGAAAAACTGTTTTTT. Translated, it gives CASSMGEKLFF.

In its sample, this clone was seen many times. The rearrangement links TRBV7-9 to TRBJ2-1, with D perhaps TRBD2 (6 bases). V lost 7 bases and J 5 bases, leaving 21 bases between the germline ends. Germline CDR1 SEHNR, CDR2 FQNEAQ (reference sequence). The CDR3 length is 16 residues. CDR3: CASTIRYLAPHNEQFF. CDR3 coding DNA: TGTGCCAGCACCATACGCTACCTAGCGCCACACAATGAGCAGTTCTTC.

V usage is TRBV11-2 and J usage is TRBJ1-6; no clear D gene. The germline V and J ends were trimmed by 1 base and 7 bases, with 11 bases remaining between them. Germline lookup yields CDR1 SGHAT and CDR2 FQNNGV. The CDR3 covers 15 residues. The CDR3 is CASSLVGQANSPLHF. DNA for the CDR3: TGTGCCAGCAGCTTAGTCGGGCAGGCCAATTCACCCCTCCACTTT.

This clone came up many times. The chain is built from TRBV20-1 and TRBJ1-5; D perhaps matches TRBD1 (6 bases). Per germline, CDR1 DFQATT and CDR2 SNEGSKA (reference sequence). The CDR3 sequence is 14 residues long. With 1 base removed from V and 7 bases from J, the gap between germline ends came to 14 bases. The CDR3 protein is CSARAGVVRQPQHF. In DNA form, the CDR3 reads TGCAGTGCTAGAGCAGGGGTAGTTCGGCAGCCCCAGCATTTT.